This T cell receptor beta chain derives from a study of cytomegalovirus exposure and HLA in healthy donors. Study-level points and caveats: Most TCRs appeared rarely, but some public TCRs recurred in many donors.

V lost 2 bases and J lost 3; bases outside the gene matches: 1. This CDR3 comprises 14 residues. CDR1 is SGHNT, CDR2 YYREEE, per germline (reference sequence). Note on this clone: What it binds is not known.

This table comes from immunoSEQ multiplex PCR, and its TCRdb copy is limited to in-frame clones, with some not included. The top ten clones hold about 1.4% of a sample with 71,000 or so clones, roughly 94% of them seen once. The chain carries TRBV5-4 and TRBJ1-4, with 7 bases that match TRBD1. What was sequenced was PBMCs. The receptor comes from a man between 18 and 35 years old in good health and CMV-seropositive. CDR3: CASSFTGANEKLFF. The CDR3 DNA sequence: TGTGCCAGCAGCTTTACAGGGGCTAATGAAAAACTGTTTTTT.